The 3 T cell receptor beta chains below come from one sample, sequenced in a study of control samples from healthy donors and cancer patients. Only in-frame clones appear in the TCRdb table, and some are missing; sequencing was by immunoSEQ multiplex PCR. The repertoire has 170,000 or so clones, 94% of them found once; the top ten carry about 1.5%. The sample taken for sequencing was blood. These receptors originate from a woman aged 18 to 35 in good health.

The chain employs TRBV11-2 and TRBJ2-7; D is undetermined. CDR3 length: 13 residues. Germline CDR1 SGHAT, CDR2 FQNNGV. V lost 1 base and J lost 3, with 7 bases in between. This CDR3 is CASSLVPYYEQYF. CDR3 DNA: TGTGCCAGCAGCTTAGTACCGTACTACGAGCAGTACTTC. The variable domain in full, completed from reference TRBV11-2 and TRBJ2-7, reads EAGVAQSPRYKIIEKRQSVAFWCNPISGHATLYWYQQILGQGPKLLIQFQNNGVVDDSQLPKDRFSAERLKGVDSTLKIQPAKLEDSAVYLCASSLVPYYEQYFGPGTRLTVT.

Concerning this clone itself: The junction differs from germline at one of its ends, possibly a read error. The V and J genes are TRBV7-7 and TRBJ2-1; 9 bases are shared with TRBD1. Germline CDR1 SSHAT, CDR2 FNYEAQ (reference sequence). The CDR3 contains 15 residues. The CDR3 region is CASSLGTGNADEQFF. CDR3 in DNA: TGTGCTAGCAGCTTAGGGACAGGGAACGCGGATGAGCAGTTCTTC.

The chain combines TRBV9 with TRBJ1-1, with TRBD1 as a possible D gene (6 bases). CDR1 SGDLS and CDR2 YYNGEE come from the germline V gene. This CDR3 is 17 amino acids long. Trimming pared 5 bases from V and 0 bases from J, leaving 20 bases between. The DNA of the CDR3 is TGTGCCAGCAGTGCTTTAGGGGGGAACCGCCTGAACACTGAAGCTTTCTTT. Residues: CASSALGGNRLNTEAFF. The entire variable domain, with the rest obtained from reference TRBV9 and TRBJ1-1, is as follows: DSGVTQTPKHLITATGQRVTLRCSPRSGDLSVYWYQQSLDQGLQFLIQYYNGEERAKGNILERFSAQQFPDLHSELNLSSLELGDSALYFCASSALGGNRLNTEAFFGQGTRLTVV.